These 25 T cell receptor beta chains share one sample of origin, sequenced in a study of neurological immune-mediated disorders. TCRdb reprocessed the 5' RACE reads via MiXCR and lists one record per CDR3 protein. This table has under 75,000 distinct CDR3 sequences, roughly 5% appearing once. Input material: PBMCs. These receptors came from a human donor with multiple sclerosis. The donor label of this sample is uncertain.

This clonotype was counted between two and nine times. The V gene is TRBV20-1, the J gene TRBJ2-1; 13 bases line up with TRBD2. This CDR3 spans 15 amino acids. V lost 3 bases and J lost 5; bases outside the gene matches: 4. Germline CDR1 DFQATT, CDR2 SNEGSKA (reference sequence). CDR3 in amino acids: CSARSGTSGDNEQFF. The CDR3 DNA sequence: TGCAGTGCTAGGTCCGGGACTAGCGGGGACAATGAGCAGTTCTTC.

This clonotype was observed many times. The V and J genes are TRBV29-1 and TRBJ2-2; 8 bases align to TRBD1. Germline CDR1 SQVTM, CDR2 ANQGSEA. This CDR3 is built from 13 residues. J was trimmed by 4 bases and V by 3 bases; bases with no gene match: 1. The CDR3 loop is CSVETGATGELFF. DNA of the CDR3: TGCAGCGTTGAGACAGGGGCCACCGGGGAGCTGTTTTTT.

This clonotype was seen ten or more times. The rearrangement joins TRBV20-1 to TRBJ2-1; TRBD2 agrees at 11 bases. Germline V gene sequence: CDR1 DFQATT, CDR2 SNEGSKA (reference sequence). V was pared by 5 bases and J by 6 bases, with 3 bases of the junction left unmatched. The length of the CDR3 is 13 residues. The CDR3 sequence is CSALGLAANEQFF. CDR3 nucleotide sequence: TGCAGTGCTCTGGGACTAGCGGCCAATGAGCAGTTCTTC.

Many counts were recorded for this clonotype. The rearrangement uses TRBV7-6 and TRBJ1-1; possibly TRBD1 for D (5 bases). V was shortened by 5 bases and J by 5 bases, with 12 bases between the two germline ends. The CDR3 runs to 13 residues. Germline assignment: CDR1 SGHVS and CDR2 FNYEAQ. The CDR3 coding sequence is TGTGCCAGCAGCCGGGGCCTAGGGACTGAAGCTTTCTTT. It yields the protein CASSRGLGTEAFF.

In this sample, this clonotype turned up many times. This sequence joins TRBV18 and TRBJ1-1, with 9 bases identical to TRBD1. V gave up 5 bases and J gave up 5 bases; unmatched junction bases: 12. The length of the CDR3 is 16 residues. Germline values: CDR1 KGHSH, CDR2 LQKENI. The CDR3 nucleotides read TGTGCCAGCTCATCAGGACAGGGGCAGGGGCGGACTGAAGCTTTCTTT. It yields the protein CASSSGQGQGRTEAFF.

This clonotype was seen more than once but under ten times. This chain joins TRBV11-2 and TRBJ1-1; D remains ambiguous. This CDR3 has 14 residues. Trimming took 5 bases from V and 1 from J, leaving 11 bases between them. Germline CDR1 SGHAT, CDR2 FQNNGV. The CDR3, as DNA: TGTGCCAGCAGCCTGACCGGGAAGAACACTGAAGCTTTCTTT. It specifies CASSLTGKNTEAFF.

This clonotype was seen ten or more times. V and J are TRBV5-5 and TRBJ2-1; 8 positions agree with TRBD2. V gave up 4 bases and J gave up 4 bases; unmatched junction bases: 13. This CDR3 spans 17 amino acids. CDR1 and CDR2 from the germline V gene are SGHKS and YYEKEE (reference sequence). CDR3 sequence (DNA): TGTGCCAGCAGCCAAAGGTCTGGCGGGGGGTGGTACAATGAGCAGTTCTTC. It translates to CASSQRSGGGWYNEQFF.

Written as DNA, the CDR3 is TGCAGTGCTAGAGATGAAACAGAATATAATTCACCCCTCCACTTT. Protein: CSARDETEYNSPLHF. V gene TRBV20-1 combines with J gene TRBJ1-6; the D is unclear. CDR3 length: 15 residues. Germline CDR1 DFQATT, CDR2 SNEGSKA (reference sequence). V was clipped by 0 bases and J by 4 bases, with 10 bases between them.

This clonotype was seen repeatedly, ten times or more. The chain couples TRBV6-5 to TRBJ2-7; the D is unclear. V lost 2 bases to trimming and J lost 2 bases, with 10 bases between them. Looked up from germline, CDR1 is MNHEY and CDR2 is SVGAGI. There are 14 residues in the CDR3. As DNA, the CDR3 is TGTGCCAGCAGTTACAATTGGGGTACCTACGAGCAGTACTTC. It encodes CASSYNWGTYEQYF.

The sample holds many counts of this clonotype. The chain is built from TRBV5-1 and TRBJ1-2; maybe TRBD1 (5 bases). The CDR3 is made up of 14 amino acids. The germline gives CDR1 SGHRS, CDR2 YFSETQ. Between the trimmed V and J ends, which lost 0 bases and 2 bases, there was a span of 8 bases. The CDR3 is CASSLGDSNYGYTF. In nucleotides, the CDR3 is TGCGCCAGCAGCTTGGGAGACAGCAACTATGGCTACACCTTC.

This clonotype was detected many times. The genes are TRBV5-1 and TRBJ2-3; 7 bases are shared with TRBD1. The CDR3 loop spans 14 amino acids. Germline assignment: CDR1 SGHRS and CDR2 YFSETQ. J lost 6 bases, V lost 4 bases, and 8 bases had no gene match. The CDR3 protein is CASSPDRVGDTQYF. The CDR3, as DNA: TGCGCCAGCAGCCCCGACAGGGTTGGGGATACGCAGTATTTT.

The sample holds many counts of this clonotype. V usage is TRBV11-2 and J usage is TRBJ2-7; weak D call: TRBD1 (5 bases). Per germline, CDR1 SGHAT and CDR2 FQNNGV. The CDR3 loop spans 15 amino acids. Trimming cost V 0 bases and J 3 bases, with 12 bases left between them. The DNA of the CDR3 is TGTGCCAGCAGCTTAGATGGGCAGGGCTTCTACGAGCAGTACTTC. Encoded protein: CASSLDGQGFYEQYF.

This clonotype appeared many times. This sequence joins TRBV5-6 and TRBJ1-2; D possibly corresponds to TRBD1 (6 bases). Between the trimmed V and J ends, which lost 5 bases and 1 base, there was a span of 15 bases. CDR1 is SGHDT, CDR2 YYEEEE, per germline. The CDR3 runs to 15 residues. CDR3 amino acids: CASSYTRDINYGYTF. As DNA, the CDR3 is TGTGCCAGCAGTTACACTCGGGACATTAACTATGGCTACACCTTC. The full variable domain, rest sourced from reference TRBV5-6 and TRBJ1-2, is DAGVTQSPTHLIKTRGQQVTLRCSPKSGHDTVSWYQQALGQGPQFIFQYYEEEERQRGNFPDRFSGHQFPNYSSELNVNALLLGDSALYLCASSYTRDINYGYTFGSGTRLTVV.

This clonotype was recorded at least ten times. The chain is built from TRBV7-2 and TRBJ1-2, with D unclear. From germline, CDR1 is SGHTA and CDR2 FQGNSA. There are 13 residues in the CDR3. Trimming stripped 5 bases from V and 6 bases from J, with 13 bases between. The CDR3 here is CASSQPPGDGYTF. The CDR3 bases are TGTGCCAGCAGCCAGCCTCCGGGCGATGGCTACACCTTC.

This clonotype was seen many times. The rearrangement joins TRBV5-1 to TRBJ2-7; TRBD1 is a possible D gene (6 bases). Germline V lookup: CDR1 SGHRS, CDR2 YFSETQ. This CDR3 has 13 residues. Trimming took 4 bases from V and 4 from J, leaving 12 bases between them. This CDR3 is CASSQNGQYEQYF. For the CDR3, the DNA is TGCGCCAGCAGCCAAAACGGACAGTACGAGCAGTACTTC.

This clonotype was seen ten or more times. This chain connects TRBV5-1 to TRBJ1-3; D not certain. Trimming left V 0 bases short and J 0 bases short, with 10 bases between. The CDR3 sequence is 16 residues long. Germline V gives CDR1 SGHRS, CDR2 YFSETQ. CDR3 loop: CASSLDNPGSGNTIYF. DNA for the CDR3: TGCGCCAGCAGCTTGGATAACCCCGGCTCTGGAAACACCATATATTTT.

This clonotype was counted ten times or more. This chain joins TRBV15 and TRBJ1-4; no firm D call. Germline assignment: CDR1 LNHNV and CDR2 YYDKDF (reference sequence). The CDR3 extends over 13 amino acids. Trimming shortened V by 11 bases and J by 4 bases, and 14 bases separated the two germline ends. The CDR3 here is CAAKSQINEKLFF. The CDR3 nucleotides read TGTGCCGCCAAATCCCAGATTAATGAAAAACTGTTTTTT.

This clonotype occurred many times. V gene TRBV7-8 combines with J gene TRBJ2-7; TRBD2 agrees at 7 bases. The CDR3 sequence is 14 residues long. Unmatched junction bases numbered 4, after V lost 0 bases and J lost 5 bases. Germline values: CDR1 SGHVS, CDR2 FQNEAQ. Here the CDR3 reads CASSLASGGNEQYF. CDR3 bases: TGTGCCAGCAGCTTAGCGTCCGGGGGGAACGAGCAGTACTTC. The complete variable domain, with remaining parts taken from reference TRBV7-8 and TRBJ2-7, reads GAGVSQSPRYKVAKRGQDVALRCDPISGHVSLFWYQQALGQGPEFLTYFQNEAQLDKSGLPSDRFFAERPEGSVSTLKIQRTQQEDSAVYLCASSLASGGNEQYFGPGTRLTVT.

This clonotype was seen repeatedly, ten times or more. The chain employs TRBV6-5 and TRBJ1-2, with D unclear. The germline V and J ends were trimmed by 6 bases and 13 bases, with 21 bases remaining between them. Germline V gives CDR1 MNHEY, CDR2 SVGAGI. The CDR3 has 13 residues. CDR3 amino acids: CASRSPSSLSSTF. CDR3 DNA sequence: TGTGCCAGCAGGTCACCGAGTTCTCTCTCGAGCACCTTC.

This clonotype was found many times. In nucleotides, the CDR3 is TGCGCCAGCAGCTTGGCACAGGGGTGGAACACTGAAGCTTTCTTT. This translates into CASSLAQGWNTEAFF. This sequence joins TRBV5-1 and TRBJ1-1; 7 nucleotides match TRBD1. Germline trimming cut 0 bases from V and 1 base from J; bases unmatched to any gene: 3. This CDR3 is 15 amino acids long. Germline V gene data show CDR1 as SGHRS and CDR2 as YFSETQ. The full variable domain, completed using reference TRBV5-1 and TRBJ1-1, is KAGVTQTPRYLIKTRGQQVTLSCSPISGHRSVSWYQQTPGQGLQFLFEYFSETQRNKGNFPGRFSGRQFSNSRSEMNVSTLELGDSALYLCASSLAQGWNTEAFFGQGTRLTVV.

This clonotype was found many times. V is TRBV10-3 and J is TRBJ2-1, with 13 bases lining up with TRBD2. The CDR3 length is 16 residues. J lost 6 bases, V lost 3 bases, and 5 bases had no gene match. The germline V gene encodes CDR1 ENHRY and CDR2 SYGVKD. CDR3: CAISELAGGPLNEQFF. DNA for the CDR3: TGTGCCATCAGTGAACTAGCGGGGGGGCCCCTCAATGAGCAGTTCTTC.

This clonotype was seen many times. V gene TRBV5-1 combines with J gene TRBJ2-7, with 7 nucleotides matching TRBD2. J lost 3 bases, V lost 4 bases, and 10 bases had no gene match. CDR1 is SGHRS, CDR2 YFSETQ, per germline. The CDR3 is 15 residues long. The CDR3 sequence is CASSPEAGMLYEQYF. The CDR3 DNA reads as TGCGCCAGCAGCCCGGAAGCGGGGATGCTCTACGAGCAGTACTTC.

This clonotype was detected only a few times. This chain uses TRBV5-1 with TRBJ2-3; 12 bases are shared with TRBD2. The germline CDR1 and CDR2 sequences are SGHRS and YFSETQ. V was pared by 4 bases and J by 4 bases, with 7 bases of the junction left unmatched. This CDR3 comprises 16 residues. The CDR3 coding sequence is TGCGCCAGCAGCGGCGGACTAGCGGGGCTTGCAGATACGCAGTATTTT. This translates into CASSGGLAGLADTQYF.

This clonotype was picked up many times. The J gene is TRBJ2-5, the V gene TRBV5-6; D is ambiguous. The CDR3 consists of 14 residues. The germline gives CDR1 SGHDT, CDR2 YYEEEE. With 1 base removed from V and 1 base from J, the gap between germline ends came to 8 bases. The CDR3 bases are TGTGCCAGCAGCTTGCAACTGGTCCAAGAGACCCAGTACTTC. It is translated as CASSLQLVQETQYF.

In its sample, this clonotype was seen many times. This chain joins TRBV9 and TRBJ2-5; D not resolved. CDR3 length: 15 residues. The germline gives CDR1 SGDLS, CDR2 YYNGEE. Deletions cut 0 bases from V and 3 bases from J, with 12 bases between. In DNA form, the CDR3 reads TGTGCCAGCAGCGTAGATGCGACGACGGAAGAGACCCAGTACTTC. Its translation: CASSVDATTEETQYF. The variable domain in full, with the rest retrieved from reference TRBV9 and TRBJ2-5, is DSGVTQTPKHLITATGQRVTLRCSPRSGDLSVYWYQQSLDQGLQFLIQYYNGEERAKGNILERFSAQQFPDLHSELNLSSLELGDSALYFCASSVDATTEETQYFGPGTRLLVL.